This T cell receptor beta chain was found in a study of shared clonotypes between healthy human individuals. Study-wide findings and caveats: Expectations were that clonotype sharing among donors would be affected by sequencing depth. The study's rarefaction showed incomplete sorted-subset sequencing despite large depth. Naive subsets, compared against memory subsets, generally had larger estimated richness values. About 5% of naive CD4 clonotypes were shared across four donors.

A word on this clone: Antigen specificity is unknown. This sample also contains other DNA sequences that code for the same CDR3.

Clones were sequenced by immunoSEQ multiplex PCR, and TCRdb holds only the in-frame ones, with some missing. The repertoire holds roughly 1,600,000 clones, with around 98.5% as singletons. The CDR3 runs 15 residues. Germline V gene sequence: CDR1 SGDLS, CDR2 YYNGEE. The ends were cut back, 2 bases at V and 1 base at J, with 10 bases in the middle. The source of this sequence is a man aged 25 to 45 in good health. What was sequenced was naive CD4+ T cells sorted from blood. As for subset: CD45RA+ positively selected. The gene calls are TRBV9 and TRBJ1-5; possible D gene TRBD1, 5 bases. CDR3 amino acids: CASSVGGTSNQPQHF. DNA of the CDR3: TGTGCCAGCAGCGTCGGGGGGACGAGCAATCAGCCCCAGCATTTT.